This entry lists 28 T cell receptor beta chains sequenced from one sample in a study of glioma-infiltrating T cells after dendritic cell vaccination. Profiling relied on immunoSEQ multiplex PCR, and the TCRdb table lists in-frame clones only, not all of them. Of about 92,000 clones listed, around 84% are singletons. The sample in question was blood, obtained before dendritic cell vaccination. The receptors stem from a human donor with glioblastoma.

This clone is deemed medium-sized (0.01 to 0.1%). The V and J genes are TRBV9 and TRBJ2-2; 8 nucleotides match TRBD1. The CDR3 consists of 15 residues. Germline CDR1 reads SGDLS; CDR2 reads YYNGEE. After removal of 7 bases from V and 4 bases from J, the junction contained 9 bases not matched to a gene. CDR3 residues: CASGDRGPGTGELFF. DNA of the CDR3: TGTGCCAGCGGTGACAGGGGCCCGGGCACCGGGGAGCTGTTTTTT.

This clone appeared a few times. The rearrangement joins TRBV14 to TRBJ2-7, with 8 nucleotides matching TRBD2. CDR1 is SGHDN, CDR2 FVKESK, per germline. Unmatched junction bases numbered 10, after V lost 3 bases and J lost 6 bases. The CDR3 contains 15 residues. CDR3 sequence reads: CASSQYRAAGGEQYF. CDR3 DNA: TGTGCCAGCAGCCAGTACAGGGCGGCGGGGGGCGAGCAGTACTTC.

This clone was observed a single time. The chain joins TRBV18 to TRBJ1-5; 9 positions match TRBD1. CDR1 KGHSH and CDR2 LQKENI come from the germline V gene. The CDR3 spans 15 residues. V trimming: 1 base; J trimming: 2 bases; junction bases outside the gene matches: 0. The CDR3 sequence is CASSPRQGGNQPQHF. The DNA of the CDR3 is TGTGCCAGCTCACCACGACAGGGGGGCAATCAGCCCCAGCATTTT.

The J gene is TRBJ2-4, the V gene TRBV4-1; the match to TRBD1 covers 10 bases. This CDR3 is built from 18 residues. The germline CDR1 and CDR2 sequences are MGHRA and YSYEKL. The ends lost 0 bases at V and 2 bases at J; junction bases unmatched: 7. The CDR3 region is CASSQELGTGATKNIQYF. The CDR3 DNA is TGCGCCAGCAGCCAAGAATTAGGGACAGGGGCGACCAAAAACATTCAGTACTTC.

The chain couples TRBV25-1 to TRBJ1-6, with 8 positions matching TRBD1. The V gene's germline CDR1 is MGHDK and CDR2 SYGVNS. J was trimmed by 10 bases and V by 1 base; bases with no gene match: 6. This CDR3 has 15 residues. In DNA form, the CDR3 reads TGTGCCAGCAGTGAATCCGTGACAGGGGACTCACCCCTCCACTTT. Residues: CASSESVTGDSPLHF.

The CDR3 sequence: CASSATGNANYGYTF. The CDR3 region has the DNA TGTGCCAGCAGTGCGACAGGGAACGCTAACTATGGCTACACCTTC. V and J are TRBV2 and TRBJ1-2, with 7 bases aligning to TRBD1. Germline assignment: CDR1 SNHLY and CDR2 FYNNEI. Trimming cost V 4 bases and J 0 bases; bases outside gene matches: 5. This CDR3 region has 15 residues. Full variable domain (remainder filled in from reference TRBV2 and TRBJ1-2): EPEVTQTPSHQVTQMGQEVILRCVPISNHLYFYWYRQILGQKVEFLVSFYNNEISEKSEIFDDQFSVERPDGSNFTLKIRSTKLEDSAMYFCASSATGNANYGYTFGSGTRLTVV.

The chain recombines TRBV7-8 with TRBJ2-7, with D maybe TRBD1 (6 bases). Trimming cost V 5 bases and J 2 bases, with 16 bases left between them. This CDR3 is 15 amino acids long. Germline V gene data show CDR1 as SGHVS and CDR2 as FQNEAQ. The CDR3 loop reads CASSARPGQAYEQYF. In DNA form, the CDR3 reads TGTGCCAGCAGCGCCAGACCGGGACAAGCCTACGAGCAGTACTTC.

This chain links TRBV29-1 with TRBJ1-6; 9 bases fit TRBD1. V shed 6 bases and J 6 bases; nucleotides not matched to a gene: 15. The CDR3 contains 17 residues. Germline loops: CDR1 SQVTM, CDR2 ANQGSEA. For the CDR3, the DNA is TGCAGCGTCGTAGAGGTGCGGGACAGGGAATTTAATTCACCCCTCCACTTT. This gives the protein CSVVEVRDREFNSPLHF.

The CDR3 DNA follows: TGTGCCAGCAGTGCGGGGGGGGCCCTCGCGAATCAGCCCCAGCATTTT. This translates into CASSAGGALANQPQHF. V is TRBV6-1 and J is TRBJ1-5; maybe TRBD1 (6 bases). Between the trimmed V and J ends, which lost 4 bases and 4 bases, there was a span of 17 bases. There are 16 residues in the CDR3. Germline V gives CDR1 MNHNS, CDR2 SASEGT.

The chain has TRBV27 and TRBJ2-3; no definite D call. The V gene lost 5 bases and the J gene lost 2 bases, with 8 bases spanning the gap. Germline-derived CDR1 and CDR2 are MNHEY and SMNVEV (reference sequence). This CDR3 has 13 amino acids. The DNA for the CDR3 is TGTGCCAGCAGTACCTATAACACAGATACGCAGTATTTT. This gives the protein CASSTYNTDTQYF.

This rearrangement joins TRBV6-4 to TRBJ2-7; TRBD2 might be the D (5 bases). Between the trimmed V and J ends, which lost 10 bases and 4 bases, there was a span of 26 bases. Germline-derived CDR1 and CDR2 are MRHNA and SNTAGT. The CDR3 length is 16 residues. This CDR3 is CANHPGLTRASYEQYF. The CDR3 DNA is TGTGCCAACCACCCGGGTTTAACGAGGGCGTCATACGAGCAGTACTTC.

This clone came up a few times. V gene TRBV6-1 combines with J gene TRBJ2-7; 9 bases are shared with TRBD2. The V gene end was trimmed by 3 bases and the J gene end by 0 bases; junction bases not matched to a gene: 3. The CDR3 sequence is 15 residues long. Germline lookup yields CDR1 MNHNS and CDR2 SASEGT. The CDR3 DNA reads TGTGCCAGCAGTGATCTAGCGGGGACCTCCTACGAGCAGTACTTC. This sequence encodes CASSDLAGTSYEQYF.

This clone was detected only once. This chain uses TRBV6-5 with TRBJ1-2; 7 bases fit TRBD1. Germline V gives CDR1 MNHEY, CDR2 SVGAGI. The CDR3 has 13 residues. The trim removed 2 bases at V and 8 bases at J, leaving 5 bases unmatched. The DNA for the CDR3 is TGTGCCAGCAGTTACAGGGGGCGCTTAGGCTACACCTTC. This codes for CASSYRGRLGYTF.

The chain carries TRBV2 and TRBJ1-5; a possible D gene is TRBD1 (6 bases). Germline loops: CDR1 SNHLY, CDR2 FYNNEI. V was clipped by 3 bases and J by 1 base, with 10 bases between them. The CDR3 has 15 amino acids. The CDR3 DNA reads TGTGCCAGCAGTGACCAGGGGATGAGCAATCAGCCCCAGCATTTT. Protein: CASSDQGMSNQPQHF.

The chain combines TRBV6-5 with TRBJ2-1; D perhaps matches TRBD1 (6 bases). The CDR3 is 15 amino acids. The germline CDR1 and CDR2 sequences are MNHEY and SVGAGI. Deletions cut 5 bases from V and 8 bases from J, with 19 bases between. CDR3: CASSGKDRLPDEQFF. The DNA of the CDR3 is TGTGCCAGCAGTGGAAAGGACAGACTGCCCGATGAGCAGTTCTTC.

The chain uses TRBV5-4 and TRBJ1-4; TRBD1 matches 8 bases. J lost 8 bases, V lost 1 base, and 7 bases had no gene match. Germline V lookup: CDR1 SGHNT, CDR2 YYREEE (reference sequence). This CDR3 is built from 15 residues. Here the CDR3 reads CASSLPGQGREKLFF. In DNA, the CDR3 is TGTGCCAGCAGCTTGCCCGGACAGGGTAGGGAAAAACTGTTTTTT.

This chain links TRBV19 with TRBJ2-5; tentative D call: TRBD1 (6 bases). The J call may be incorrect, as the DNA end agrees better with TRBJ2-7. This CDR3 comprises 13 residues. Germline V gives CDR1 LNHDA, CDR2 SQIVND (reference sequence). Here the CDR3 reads CASSFDRSYEQYF. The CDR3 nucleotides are TGTGCCAGTAGTTTCGACAGGTCCTACGAGCAGTACTTC.

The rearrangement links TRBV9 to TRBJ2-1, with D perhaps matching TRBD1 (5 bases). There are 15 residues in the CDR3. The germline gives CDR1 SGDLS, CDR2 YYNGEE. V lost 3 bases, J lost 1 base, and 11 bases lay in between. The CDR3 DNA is TGTGCCAGCAGCGACCAGGGCGTTTCCTACAATGAGCAGTTCTTC. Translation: CASSDQGVSYNEQFF. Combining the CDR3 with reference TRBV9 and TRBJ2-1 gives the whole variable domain DSGVTQTPKHLITATGQRVTLRCSPRSGDLSVYWYQQSLDQGLQFLIQYYNGEERAKGNILERFSAQQFPDLHSELNLSSLELGDSALYFCASSDQGVSYNEQFFGPGTRLTVL.

CDR3: CASSQVAVGGETQYF. The CDR3 coding sequence is TGCGCCAGCAGCCAAGTAGCGGTGGGAGGAGAGACCCAGTACTTC. V usage is TRBV4-1 and J usage is TRBJ2-5, with a tentative D call TRBD2 (6 bases). V was pared by 1 base and J by 4 bases, with 13 bases between. Germline V gives CDR1 MGHRA, CDR2 YSYEKL. This CDR3 region has 15 residues.

The CDR3 nucleotides read TGCGCCAGCAGCCCCAGCGGGGGTTACTACGAGCAGTACTTC. Translated, it gives CASSPSGGYYEQYF. This chain joins TRBV4-3 and TRBJ2-7, with TRBD2 identical over 8 bases. J gave up 3 bases and V 4 bases, and 5 bases lay outside the gene matches. CDR1 and CDR2 (germline): LGHNA, YSLEER. The CDR3 extends over 14 amino acids.

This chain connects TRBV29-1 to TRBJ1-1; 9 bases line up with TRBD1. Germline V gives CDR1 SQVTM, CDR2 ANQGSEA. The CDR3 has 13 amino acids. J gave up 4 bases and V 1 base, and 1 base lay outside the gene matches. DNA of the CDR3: TGCAGCGTTGAAGGACAGGGGGTCACTGAAGCTTTCTTT. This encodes CSVEGQGVTEAFF.

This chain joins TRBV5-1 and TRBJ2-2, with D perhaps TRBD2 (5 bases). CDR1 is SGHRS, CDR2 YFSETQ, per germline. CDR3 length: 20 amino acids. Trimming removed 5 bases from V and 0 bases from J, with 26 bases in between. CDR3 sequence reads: CASRVGTSAIGPSNTGELFF. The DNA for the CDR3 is TGCGCCAGCAGAGTGGGTACTAGTGCGATTGGGCCGTCGAACACCGGGGAGCTGTTTTTT.

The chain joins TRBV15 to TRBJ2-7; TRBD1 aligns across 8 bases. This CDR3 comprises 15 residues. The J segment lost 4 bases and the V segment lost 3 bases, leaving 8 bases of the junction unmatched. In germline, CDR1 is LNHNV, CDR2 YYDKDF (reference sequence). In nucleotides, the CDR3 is TGTGCCACCAGCAGTCCGTCAGGGGGCCGGTACGAGCAGTACTTC. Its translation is CATSSPSGGRYEQYF. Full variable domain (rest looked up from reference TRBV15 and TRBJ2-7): DAMVIQNPRYQVTQFGKPVTLSCSQTLNHNVMYWYQQKSSQAPKLLFHYYDKDFNNEADTPDNFQSRRPNTSFCFLDIRSPGLGDTAMYLCATSSPSGGRYEQYFGPGTRLTVT.

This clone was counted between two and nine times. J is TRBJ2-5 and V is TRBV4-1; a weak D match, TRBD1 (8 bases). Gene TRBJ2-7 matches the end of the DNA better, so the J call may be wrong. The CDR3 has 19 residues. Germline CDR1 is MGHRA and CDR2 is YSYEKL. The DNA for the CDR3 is TGCGCCAGCAGCCAAGATGTCCCCCACAACAGGGGGGGGTCCTACGAGCAGTACTTC. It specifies CASSQDVPHNRGGSYEQYF.

The CDR3 DNA reads TGTGCCAGCAGCTGGGCGGATCAGAGGGCTGAAGCTTTCTTT. This gives the protein CASSWADQRAEAFF. The rearrangement joins TRBV5-4 to TRBJ1-1; D is ambiguous. The V gene's germline CDR1 is SGHNT and CDR2 YYREEE (reference sequence). The CDR3 length is 14 residues. V was shortened by 3 bases and J by 6 bases, with 15 bases between the two germline ends. The full variable domain, rest sourced from reference TRBV5-4 and TRBJ1-1, is ETGVTQSPTHLIKTRGQQVTLRCSSQSGHNTVSWYQQALGQGPQFIFQYYREEENGRGNFPPRFSGLQFPNYSSELNVNALELDDSALYLCASSWADQRAEAFFGQGTRLTVV.

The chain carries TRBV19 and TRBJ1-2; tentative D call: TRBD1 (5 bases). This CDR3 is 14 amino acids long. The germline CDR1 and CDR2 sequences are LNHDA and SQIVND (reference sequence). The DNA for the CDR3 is TGTGCATCTAAGGAGGGGAGTGTGGGCTATGGCTACACCTTC. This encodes CASKEGSVGYGYTF. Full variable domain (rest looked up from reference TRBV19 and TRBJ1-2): DGGITQSPKYLFRKEGQNVTLSCEQNLNHDAMYWYRQDPGQGLRLIYYSQIVNDFQKGDIAEGYSVSREKKESFPLTVTSAQKNPTAFYLCASKEGSVGYGYTFGSGTRLTVV.

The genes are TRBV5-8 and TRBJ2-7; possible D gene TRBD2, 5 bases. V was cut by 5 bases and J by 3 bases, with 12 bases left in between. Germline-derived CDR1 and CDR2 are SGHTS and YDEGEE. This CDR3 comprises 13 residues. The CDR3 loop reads CASSTTDFYEQYF. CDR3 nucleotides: TGTGCCAGCAGTACTACGGACTTCTACGAGCAGTACTTC.

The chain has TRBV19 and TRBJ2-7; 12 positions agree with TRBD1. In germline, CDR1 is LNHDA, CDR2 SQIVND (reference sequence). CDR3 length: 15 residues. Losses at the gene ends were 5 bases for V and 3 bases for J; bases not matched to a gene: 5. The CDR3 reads CASSEGTGGRYEQYF. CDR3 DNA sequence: TGTGCCAGTAGTGAAGGGACAGGGGGCCGCTACGAGCAGTACTTC.